This T cell receptor (beta chain) was obtained from a study of blood T cell repertoires in COVID-19. Study information: Whether acute or convalescent, the COVID-19 samples came from the United States, Italy and Spain. In each case, the material was cDNA or gDNA derived from T cells, B-cell-depleted T cells, or PBMCs.

In the authors' workflow: Reference gene primer amplification gave estimated nucleated cell counts. Profiling relied on immunoSEQ multiplex PCR, and the TCRdb table lists in-frame clones only, not all of them. V and J calls and clone size are given by that table; D and trimming were obtained from the DNA. The profile covers about 74,000 clones, with roughly 90% appearing a single time and approximately 9% taken by the ten largest. Sequencing used peripheral blood. This TCR was recovered from a human donor in a cohort sampled during active COVID-19.

This chain's CDR3 is CSVTSGQETQYF. The CDR3 region has the DNA TGCAGCGTTACTAGCGGACAAGAGACCCAGTACTTC. The rearrangement joins TRBV29-1 to TRBJ2-5; 8 bases line up with TRBD2. The junction had 1 base not matched to a gene; V was cut back by 5 bases and J by 2 bases. The CDR3 runs to 12 residues. CDR1 and CDR2 (germline): SQVTM, ANQGSEA. The whole variable domain, filled in from reference TRBV29-1 and TRBJ2-5, reads SAVISQKPSRDICQRGTSLTIQCQVDSQVTMMFWYRQQPGQSLTLIATANQGSEATYESGFVIDKFPISRPNLTFSTLTVSNMSPEDSSIYLCSVTSGQETQYFGPGTRLLVL.